The 8 T cell receptor beta chains below come from one sample, sequenced in a study of T cell responses to AZD1222 COVID-19 vaccine. Here immunoSEQ multiplex PCR was the method, and the copy in TCRdb shows in-frame clones only, minus some. The sample lists 70,000 to 95,000 clones; about 92% were seen once. This material consisted of peripheral blood, taken on day 0 of AZD1222 vaccination. The receptors come from an adult in good health.

This sequence joins TRBV30 and TRBJ1-1; D is undetermined. CDR1 GTSNPN and CDR2 SVGIG come from the germline V gene (reference sequence). This CDR3 comprises 13 residues. Trimming took off 7 bases at V and 5 bases at J, with 17 bases between the two ends. CDR3 protein: CASSRNSVTEAFF. The CDR3 nucleotides are TGTGCCTCCTCAAGAAACAGCGTTACTGAAGCTTTCTTT.

This CDR3 reads CASSLGGVHGNTF. For the CDR3, the DNA is TGTGCCAGCAGCTTAGGAGGGGTCCACGGTAACACCTTC. The chain has TRBV7-8 and TRBJ1-2; TRBD1 is a possible D gene (5 bases). CDR3 length: 13 residues. Germline lookup yields CDR1 SGHVS and CDR2 FQNEAQ. Trimming cost V 1 base and J 12 bases, with 15 bases left between them.

The chain uses TRBV6-6 and TRBJ2-7, with D unclear. The CDR3 runs 13 residues. The germline V gene has CDR1 MNHNY and CDR2 SVGAGI (reference sequence). Trimming took 2 bases from V and 1 from J, leaving 6 bases between them. CDR3 residues: CASSYGQSYEQYF. The DNA for the CDR3 is TGTGCCAGCAGTTACGGCCAGTCCTACGAGCAGTACTTC.

The genes are TRBV7-6 and TRBJ2-7; 9 bases match TRBD1. The CDR3 covers 15 residues. Germline lookup yields CDR1 SGHVS and CDR2 FNYEAQ. Losses at the gene ends were 5 bases for V and 4 bases for J; bases not matched to a gene: 9. CDR3 DNA sequence: TGTGCCAGCAGCACTTCGGACAGGGGTCATTACGAGCAGTACTTC. Translated, it gives CASSTSDRGHYEQYF.

The chain recombines TRBV29-1 with TRBJ1-6; maybe TRBD1 (6 bases). Trimming took 2 bases from V and 8 from J, leaving 16 bases between them. CDR1 and CDR2 from the germline V gene are SQVTM and ANQGSEA. CDR3 length equals 15 residues. The CDR3 spells CSVENPPGVDSPLHF. For the CDR3, the DNA is TGCAGCGTTGAAAATCCCCCAGGGGTAGATTCACCCCTCCACTTT.

This sequence joins TRBV6-5 and TRBJ2-6; D remains ambiguous. The CDR3 runs 13 residues. Trimming left V 6 bases short and J 1 base short, with 4 bases between. Germline CDR1 MNHEY, CDR2 SVGAGI. CDR3 amino acids: CASRPSGANVLTF. CDR3 in DNA: TGTGCCAGCAGACCGTCTGGGGCCAACGTCCTGACTTTC.

The gene calls are TRBV4-3 and TRBJ2-3; 7 bases match TRBD2. The junction had 12 bases not matched to a gene; V was cut back by 0 bases and J by 0 bases. The CDR3 is made up of 19 amino acids. The germline V gene has CDR1 LGHNA and CDR2 YSLEER. The CDR3 protein is CASSQDLIRASGSTDTQYF. CDR3 bases: TGCGCCAGCAGCCAAGATCTTATACGGGCTAGCGGTAGCACAGATACGCAGTATTTT.

The rearrangement links TRBV28 to TRBJ2-7, with D unclear. The V gene's germline CDR1 is MDHEN and CDR2 SYDVKM. V was pared by 5 bases and J by 0 bases, with 5 bases between. This CDR3 spans 12 amino acids. The CDR3 sequence is CASSPNSYEQYF. The CDR3 nucleotides read TGTGCCAGCAGTCCCAACTCCTACGAGCAGTACTTC.